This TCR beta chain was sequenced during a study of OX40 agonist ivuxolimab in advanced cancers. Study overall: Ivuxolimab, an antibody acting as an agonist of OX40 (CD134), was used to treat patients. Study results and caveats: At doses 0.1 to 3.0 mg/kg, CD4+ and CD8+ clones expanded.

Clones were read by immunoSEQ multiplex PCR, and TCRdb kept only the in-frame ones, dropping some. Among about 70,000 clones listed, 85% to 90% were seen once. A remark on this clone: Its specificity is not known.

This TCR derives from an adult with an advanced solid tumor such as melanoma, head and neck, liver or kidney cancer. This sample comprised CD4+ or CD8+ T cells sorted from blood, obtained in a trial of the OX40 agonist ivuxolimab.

CDR3 in amino acids: CASSSQGGNTEAFF. The CDR3 DNA sequence: TGTGCCAGCAGTTCACAGGGAGGGAACACTGAAGCTTTCTTT. This chain joins TRBV6-5 and TRBJ1-1, with a tentative D call TRBD1 (6 bases). Germline assignment: CDR1 MNHEY and CDR2 SVGAGI. This CDR3 contains 14 residues. Trimming pared 4 bases from V and 1 base from J, leaving 10 bases between.